The entry below gives a single T cell receptor beta chain sequence along with its context. Its antigen is as yet unknown. Using immunoSEQ multiplex PCR, the repertoire was profiled, and TCRdb retains in-frame clones only, with some absent. Found here are millions of clones, about 92% of them singletons; the top ten hold about 0.41%. These data are taken from a study of shared clonotypes between healthy human individuals. Study outcomes and limitations: When naive CD4 clonotypes were compared across a few donors, around 4.6% were shared.

Donation came from healthy HIV-negative adults that had no recent acute infections or vaccinations. Researchers partitioned CD4+ cells into CD45RA+ naive and CD45RA-negative memory subsets. The specimen sequenced was naive CD4+ T cells from PBMCs. Indicated subset: CD45RA+ positively selected. The sequence was collected from a man between 18 and 35 years old in good health. Some clones in this sample may be carry-over from other donors' samples.

CDR3 bases: TGTGCCAGCAGCTTAGCCGGACAGGGTTATCGTGAGCAGTTCTTC. Translated, it gives CASSLAGQGYREQFF. V is TRBV7-9 and J is TRBJ2-1, with 8 bases matching TRBD1. CDR1 and CDR2 from the germline V gene are SEHNR and FQNEAQ (reference sequence). CDR3 length: 15 amino acids. The junction had 7 bases not matched to a gene; V was cut back by 0 bases and J by 9 bases.